The 19 T cell receptor beta chains below come from one sample, sequenced in a study of blood T cell repertoires in COVID-19. The table came from immunoSEQ multiplex PCR; TCRdb's copy has only in-frame clones and leaves some out. The table includes around 93,000 clones, over 80% detected once. Sequenced input: peripheral blood. These receptors were taken from an elderly man with acute or convalescent COVID-19.

The chain recombines TRBV6-2 or TRBV6-3 with TRBJ2-6, with D possibly TRBD2 on 5 matching bases. Trimming removed 5 bases at V and 1 base at J, with 9 bases between. The CDR3 consists of 15 residues. Germline V CDR1 and CDR2: MNHEY, SVGEGT. The CDR3 is CASSPGVSGANVLTF. Written as DNA, the CDR3 is TGTGCCAGCAGTCCCGGGGTGTCTGGGGCCAACGTCCTGACTTTC.

This clone was counted a single time. V is TRBV5-1 and J is TRBJ2-2, with 10 positions matching TRBD2. Germline CDR1 SGHRS, CDR2 YFSETQ. CDR3 size: 15 residues. Germline trimming cut 2 bases from V and 6 bases from J; bases unmatched to any gene: 4. The CDR3 sequence: CASSLTSGAPGELFF. The CDR3 DNA reads as TGCGCCAGCAGCTTAACTAGCGGGGCACCCGGGGAGCTGTTTTTT.

The genes are TRBV11-2 and TRBJ2-5; 11 nucleotides match TRBD2. From germline, CDR1 is SGHAT and CDR2 FQNNGV. This CDR3 has 18 amino acids. Trimming cost V 5 bases and J 1 base; bases outside gene matches: 12. The CDR3 nucleotides are TGTGCCAGCAGCCCCCCCGGGAGGCTAGCGGGGGGCCAAGAGACCCAGTACTTC. It specifies CASSPPGRLAGGQETQYF.

In this sample, this clone turned up once. J is TRBJ2-7 and V is TRBV19, with TRBD2 matching over 13 bases. V lost 6 bases to trimming and J lost 4 bases; unmatched junction nucleotides: 3. Germline CDR1 reads LNHDA; CDR2 reads SQIVND (reference sequence). The CDR3 loop spans 14 amino acids. CDR3 residues: CASRMTSGGYEQYF. The CDR3 DNA is TGTGCCAGTAGGATGACTAGCGGGGGGTACGAGCAGTACTTC.

The chain links TRBV29-1 to TRBJ1-5; D is unresolved. Trimming shortened V by 5 bases and J by 4 bases, and 12 bases separated the two germline ends. The length of the CDR3 is 13 residues. CDR1 and CDR2 from the germline V gene are SQVTM and ANQGSEA. In nucleotides, the CDR3 is TGCAGCGTTAGTGAGGGTTGGAATCAGCCCCAGCATTTT. Translated: CSVSEGWNQPQHF.

The chain couples TRBV5-1 to TRBJ1-4; 12 bases line up with TRBD1. Germline CDR1 is SGHRS and CDR2 is YFSETQ. The CDR3 sequence is 16 residues long. V shed 3 bases, J shed 7 bases, and the junction held 7 bases outside the gene matches. The CDR3 nucleotides read TGCGCCAGCAGCTCGGGGACAGGGGGCGCGGGTGAAAAACTGTTTTTT. It is translated as CASSSGTGGAGEKLFF. The whole variable domain, filled in from reference TRBV5-1 and TRBJ1-4, reads KAGVTQTPRYLIKTRGQQVTLSCSPISGHRSVSWYQQTPGQGLQFLFEYFSETQRNKGNFPGRFSGRQFSNSRSEMNVSTLELGDSALYLCASSSGTGGAGEKLFFGSGTQLSVL.

The chain carries TRBV15 and TRBJ1-6, with 12 bases lining up with TRBD1. With 4 bases clipped from V and 5 bases from J, the junction kept 6 bases outside the gene matches. This CDR3 region has 17 residues. Germline CDR1 and CDR2: LNHNV and YYDKDF (reference sequence). The DNA for the CDR3 is TGTGCCACCAGCAAGGGGACAGGGGGCGCCCATAATTCACCCCTCCACTTT. Its translation is CATSKGTGGAHNSPLHF.

J is TRBJ1-5 and V is TRBV27, with D perhaps matching TRBD1 (5 bases). CDR3 length: 17 amino acids. Germline values: CDR1 MNHEY, CDR2 SMNVEV (reference sequence). Trimming pared 3 bases from V and 1 base from J, leaving 16 bases between. The CDR3 sequence is CASSLGRGSGSNQPQHF. Here the CDR3 DNA reads TGTGCCAGCAGTTTGGGCCGGGGGTCAGGGAGCAATCAGCCCCAGCATTTT.

This clone occurred a few times. V and J are TRBV7-9 and TRBJ1-3; a weak D match, TRBD1 (5 bases). CDR1 SEHNR and CDR2 FQNEAQ come from the germline V gene (reference sequence). Between the trimmed V and J ends, which lost 3 bases and 4 bases, there was a span of 10 bases. The CDR3 extends over 14 amino acids. In nucleotides, the CDR3 is TGTGCCAGCAGCTTGGGGCCCGGGGGAAACACCATATATTTT. Translated: CASSLGPGGNTIYF.

This clone was detected a few times. This chain uses TRBV15 with TRBJ1-6; no reliable D call. The CDR3 loop spans 14 amino acids. CDR1 is LNHNV, CDR2 YYDKDF, per germline (reference sequence). V was trimmed by 5 bases and J by 6 bases, leaving 11 bases between them. The CDR3 DNA reads TGTGCCACCAGCCCCCGCGCGCCTAATTCACCCCTCCACTTT. This encodes CATSPRAPNSPLHF.

The sample holds one count of this clone. Written as DNA, the CDR3 is TGTGCCAGCAGTTACACGACAGGGGGCGGCACTGAAGCTTTCTTT. Translation: CASSYTTGGGTEAFF. The gene calls are TRBV6-5 and TRBJ1-1; TRBD1 aligns across 10 bases. Germline V CDR1 and CDR2: MNHEY, SVGAGI. J was trimmed by 4 bases and V by 2 bases; bases with no gene match: 4. The CDR3 is 15 amino acids.

The rearrangement links TRBV5-1 to TRBJ1-1, with D unclear. Trimming left V 1 base short and J 5 bases short, with 9 bases between. Germline CDR1 reads SGHRS; CDR2 reads YFSETQ. CDR3 size: 13 residues. The CDR3 nucleotides read TGCGCCAGCAGCTTGTCTCTAGGAACTGAAGCTTTCTTT. This encodes CASSLSLGTEAFF.

The chain joins TRBV6-6 to TRBJ1-1; TRBD1 agrees at 8 bases. Germline values: CDR1 MNHNY, CDR2 SVGAGI (reference sequence). The length of the CDR3 is 13 residues. The J segment lost 3 bases and the V segment lost 6 bases, leaving 3 bases of the junction unmatched. The CDR3 DNA reads TGTGCCAGCAGAAACAGGGGGGACACTGAAGCTTTCTTT. Translated: CASRNRGDTEAFF.

The chain combines TRBV5-4 with TRBJ2-7; unclear D gene. V lost 3 bases and J lost 3, with 4 bases in between. The germline V gene encodes CDR1 SGHNT and CDR2 YYREEE (reference sequence). CDR3 size: 11 residues. CDR3 protein: CASSSLYEQYF. CDR3 DNA: TGTGCCAGCAGCTCTCTCTACGAGCAGTACTTC.

This chain links TRBV30 with TRBJ1-1; D may be TRBD1 (6 bases). The V gene's germline CDR1 is GTSNPN and CDR2 SVGIG (reference sequence). The V gene lost 8 bases and the J gene lost 11 bases, with 24 bases spanning the gap. This CDR3 contains 13 residues. The CDR3 DNA reads TGTGCCCAAAAGGGGACGGGACACGCGGTTGCTTTCTTT. As protein: CAQKGTGHAVAFF.

V and J are TRBV28 and TRBJ2-7, with TRBD2 matching over 10 bases. The trim removed 6 bases at V and 5 bases at J, leaving 7 bases unmatched. The CDR3 sequence is 14 residues long. Germline CDR1 and CDR2: MDHEN and SYDVKM. DNA for the CDR3: TGTGCCAGCAGCCCGGGACTAGCGAGCCACGAGCAGTACTTC. It encodes CASSPGLASHEQYF.

CDR3 amino acids: CASSGGTGGGYTF. CDR3 DNA sequence: TGCGCCAGCAGCGGTGGGACAGGGGGCGGCTACACCTTC. The chain joins TRBV5-1 to TRBJ1-2; 12 bases fit TRBD1. Germline V gives CDR1 SGHRS, CDR2 YFSETQ. Trimming cost V 4 bases and J 8 bases; bases outside gene matches: 3. The CDR3 consists of 13 residues.

The chain couples TRBV30 to TRBJ2-1; D is possibly TRBD2 (6 bases). V was shortened by 3 bases and J by 0 bases, with 15 bases between the two germline ends. Germline values: CDR1 GTSNPN, CDR2 SVGIG (reference sequence). This CDR3 is built from 16 residues. CDR3 protein: CAWSFSGGGSYNEQFF. CDR3 in DNA: TGTGCCTGGAGCTTTTCCGGGGGTGGCTCCTACAATGAGCAGTTCTTC. The full variable domain, completed using reference TRBV30 and TRBJ2-1, is SQTIHQWPATLVQPVGSPLSLECTVEGTSNPNLYWYRQAAGRGLQLLFYSVGIGQISSEVPQNLSASRPQDRQFILSSKKLLLSDSGFYLCAWSFSGGGSYNEQFFGPGTRLTVL.

The CDR3 protein is CASSPGTGINYGYTF. CDR3 DNA: TGTGCCAGTAGCCCAGGGACAGGGATCAACTATGGCTACACCTTC. The V and J genes are TRBV19 and TRBJ1-2; 9 bases map to TRBD1. The CDR3 is 15 residues long. Germline CDR1 and CDR2: LNHDA and SQIVND (reference sequence). The V segment lost 6 bases and the J segment 2 bases; nucleotides outside the gene matches: 7.